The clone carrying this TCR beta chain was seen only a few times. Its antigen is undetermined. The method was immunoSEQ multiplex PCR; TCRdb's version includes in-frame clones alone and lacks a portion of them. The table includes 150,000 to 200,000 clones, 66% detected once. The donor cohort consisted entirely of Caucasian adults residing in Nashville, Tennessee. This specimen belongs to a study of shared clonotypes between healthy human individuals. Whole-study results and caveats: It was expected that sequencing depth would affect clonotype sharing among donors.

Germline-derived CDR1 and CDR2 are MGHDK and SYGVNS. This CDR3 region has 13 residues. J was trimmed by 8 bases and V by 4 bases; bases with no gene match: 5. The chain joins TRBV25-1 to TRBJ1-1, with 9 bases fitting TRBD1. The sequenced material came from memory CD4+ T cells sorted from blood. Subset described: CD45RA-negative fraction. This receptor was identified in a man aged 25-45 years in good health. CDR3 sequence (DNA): TGTGCCAGCAGTGGGACAGGGGTAATCGAAGCTTTCTTT. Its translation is CASSGTGVIEAFF.